This T cell receptor (beta chain) was profiled in a study of blood T cell repertoires in COVID-19. Study summary: Material from acute and convalescent COVID-19 was sourced from the United States, Italy and Spain. PBMCs, B-cell-depleted T cells, or T cells provided the cDNA or gDNA that made up the material.

This clone was seen once. Per the study methods: Nucleated cell number was recorded as an estimate derived from reference gene primer amplification. Measured with immunoSEQ multiplex PCR; TCRdb has only the in-frame clones, and not every one. The V and J calls and clone size are taken from that table; D and trimming were inferred from the DNA. Of about 120,000 clones in the sample, over 80% were seen once. The specimen was peripheral blood. This clonotype originated in a woman in her sixties or seventies with acute or convalescent COVID-19.

In DNA, the CDR3 is TGTGCCAGCAGCTTCGATTTTGAGGGGGCTGACACTGAAGCTTTCTTT. Translating it yields CASSFDFEGADTEAFF. The rearrangement uses TRBV11-3 and TRBJ1-1; TRBD1 matches at 7 bases. Germline V gives CDR1 SGHNT, CDR2 YENEEA. The ends lost 3 bases at V and 3 bases at J; junction bases unmatched: 10. The CDR3 runs to 16 residues.